Listed here is a single TCR beta chain. The sample originates from a study of T cell clones after liver transplantation. Study overall: A pre-transplant mixed lymphocyte reaction with TCRbeta sequencing defined graft-donor-reactive clones followed in post-transplant blood. Draws occurred before transplant, before withdrawal, and after complete or failed withdrawal. Standard immunosuppression, with no induction, continued until 12-24 months after transplant.

Here immunoSEQ multiplex PCR was the method, and the copy in TCRdb shows in-frame clones only, minus some. Among about 45,000 clones listed, just over 85% were seen once. The CDR3 consists of 14 residues. Germline V gives CDR1 SGHAT, CDR2 FQNNGV. V dropped 3 bases and J dropped 7 bases, with 12 bases sitting between them. The sample consisted of CD4+ T cells from blood, taken 24 months after liver transplant. The J gene is TRBJ1-4, the V gene TRBV11-2; D is unclear. The receptor's source is a human patient who received a liver transplant. A subset of T cells may come from the graft donor. The chain's CDR3 is CASSFRGGGEKLFF. The CDR3 DNA is TGTGCCAGCAGCTTTCGAGGCGGCGGTGAAAAACTGTTTTTT.